The subject of this entry is one T cell receptor beta chain. The record originates from a study of blood T cell repertoires in COVID-19. Trimming stripped 0 bases from V and 2 bases from J, with 7 bases between. The germline V gene has CDR1 LNHNV and CDR2 YYDKDF (reference sequence). This CDR3 contains 14 residues. Only in-frame clones appear in the TCRdb table, and some are missing; sequencing was by immunoSEQ multiplex PCR. The table lists some 150,000 clones, about 79% of them singletons. The V gene is TRBV15, the J gene TRBJ1-2, with D unresolved. Sequencing input: peripheral blood. This TCR derives from a woman aged 55-69 years with acute or convalescent COVID-19. CDR3 loop: CATSRDRVNYGYTF. In nucleotides, the CDR3 is TGTGCCACCAGCAGAGATCGGGTCAACTATGGCTACACCTTC.